These 2 T cell receptor beta chains share one sample of origin, sequenced in a study of blood T cell repertoires in COVID-19 (dated by TCRdb to the early 2020s). The library was obtained by the immunoSEQ multiplex PCR assay. TCRdb carries this immuneACCESS record with in-frame sequences only. Its versions omit some clonotypes, under half of them owing to an unresolved V gene in the studies checked, with the rest unexplained. Counted in this sample were roughly 500,000 clones; about 88% of them appeared once. 6.5% to 8.5% of the sample goes to the ten largest clones. Source material: PBMCs or T cells enriched from blood (not recorded which). Every receptor here comes from a woman in her fifties or sixties who had recovered from COVID-19.

The chain links TRBV5-3 to TRBJ1-5; 9 bases map to TRBD1. TRBV5-3 is an ORF for which the function is uncertain. The V segment lost 10 bases and the J segment 0 bases; nucleotides outside the gene matches: 14. This CDR3 comprises 17 residues. CDR3 amino acids: CAPQKKRDRDSNQPQHF. The DNA of the CDR3 is TGTGCCCCCCAGAAGAAGCGGGACAGGGATAGCAATCAGCCCCAGCATTTT.

This clone appeared a few times. The chain joins TRBV27 to TRBJ2-7, with 7 bases that match TRBD1. Germline trimming cut 7 bases from V and 4 bases from J; bases unmatched to any gene: 7. The CDR3 has 13 amino acids. Germline lookup yields CDR1 MNHEY and CDR2 SMNVEV (reference sequence). CDR3 nucleotide sequence: TGTGCCAGCACGTCGAGACAGGGTTACGAGCAGTACGTC. Translated: CASTSRQGYEQYV.